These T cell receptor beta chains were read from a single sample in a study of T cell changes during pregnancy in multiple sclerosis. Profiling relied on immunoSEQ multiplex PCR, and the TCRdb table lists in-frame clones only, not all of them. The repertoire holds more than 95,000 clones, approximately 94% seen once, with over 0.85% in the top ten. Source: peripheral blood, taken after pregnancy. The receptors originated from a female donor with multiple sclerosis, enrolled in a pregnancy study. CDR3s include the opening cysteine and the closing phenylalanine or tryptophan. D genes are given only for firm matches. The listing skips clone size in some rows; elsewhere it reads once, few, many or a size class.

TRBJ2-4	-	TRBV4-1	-	TGCGCCAGCAGCCAACTCAAGTGGATCGGGATTCAGTACTTC	CASSQLKWIGIQYF
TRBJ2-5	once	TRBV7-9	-	TGTGCCAGCAGCTGGACAGCTCCCGAGACCCAGTACTTC	CASSWTAPETQYF
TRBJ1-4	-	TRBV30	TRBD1	TGTGCCTGGAGCCACGGGACAGGGTACGAAAAACTGTTTTTT	CAWSHGTGYEKLFF
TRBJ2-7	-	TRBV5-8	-	TGTGCCAGCAGCTCTCGGAGAAACTACGAGCAGTACTTC	CASSSRRNYEQYF
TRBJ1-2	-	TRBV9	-	TGTGCCAGCACCCTGAGGGGGGGGTATGGCTACACCTTC	CASTLRGGYGYTF
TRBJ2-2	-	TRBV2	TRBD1	TGTGCCAGCACTCGGGACAGGGGGCAGACCGGGGAGCTGTTTTTT	CASTRDRGQTGELFF
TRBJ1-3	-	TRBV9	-	TGTGCCAGCAGCCTCCGACTGGGGGGGGAAAACACCATATATTTT	CASSLRLGGENTIYF
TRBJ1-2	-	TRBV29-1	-	TGCAGCGTGGGGACACCCCCCGCCGGCGGCTACACCTTC	CSVGTPPAGGYTF
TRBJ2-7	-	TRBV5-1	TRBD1	TGCGCCAGCAGCTTGGTGGGGACAGTGAACGAGCAGTACTTC	CASSLVGTVNEQYF
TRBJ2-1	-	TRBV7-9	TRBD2	TGTGCCAGCAGGCCTCGACTAGCCGGGCACAATGAGCAGTTCTTC	CASRPRLAGHNEQFF
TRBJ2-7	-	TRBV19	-	TGTGCCAGTAGTGACGGGATCGACTACGAGCAGTACTTC	CASSDGIDYEQYF
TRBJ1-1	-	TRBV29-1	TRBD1	TGCAGCGCTTCCTCCGGGACAGCGCTTAACACTGAAGCTTTCTTT	CSASSGTALNTEAFF
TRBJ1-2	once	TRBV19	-	TGTGCCAGTAGTATAGATCGACAGGTAGCTCGTGGCTACACCTTC	CASSIDRQVARGYTF
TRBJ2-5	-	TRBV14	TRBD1	TGTGCCAGCAGCCGCTGGACAGGGGGGGGAGAGACCCAGTACTTC	CASSRWTGGGETQYF
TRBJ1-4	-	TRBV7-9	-	TGTGCCAGCAGCTTTTTACAGGTTAATGAAAAACTGTTTTTT	CASSFLQVNEKLFF
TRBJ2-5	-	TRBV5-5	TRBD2	TGTGCCAGCAGCCCGGGGGCGGTAAGGACTAGCGAGATAGAGACCCAGTACTTC	CASSPGAVRTSEIETQYF
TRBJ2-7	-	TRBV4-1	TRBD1	TGCGCCAGCAGCCAAGTACAGGGGGCAGTCGAGCAGTACTTC	CASSQVQGAVEQYF
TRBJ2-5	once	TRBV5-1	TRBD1	TGCGCCAGCAGCTTAGGGGACAGGGGTCACGAGACCCAGTACTTC	CASSLGDRGHETQYF
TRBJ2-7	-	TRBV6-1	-	TGTGCCAGCAGTGCGTCCAGGGGAACATCCTACGAGCAGTACTTC	CASSASRGTSYEQYF
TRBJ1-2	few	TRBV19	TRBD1	TGTGCCAGTAGTCTATACCGGGACAGGGCAAGAGGCTACACCTTC	CASSLYRDRARGYTF
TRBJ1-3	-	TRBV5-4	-	TGTGCCAGCAGCTCCCCGGGGTCTCCTGGAAACACCATATATTTT	CASSSPGSPGNTIYF
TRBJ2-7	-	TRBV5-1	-	TGCGCCAGCAGCACGTACTCCCCCAGAACCGACGGCGACAGAGCCTACGAGCAGTACTTC	CASSTYSPRTDGDRAYEQYF
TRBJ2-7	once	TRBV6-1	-	TGTGCCAGCAGTGAAGCTCGGGGTTCCTACGAGCAGTACTTC	CASSEARGSYEQYF
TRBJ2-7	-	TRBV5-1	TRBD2	TGCGCCAGCAGCCAATTAGCGGGAGGTAGGAACGAGCAGTACTTC	CASSQLAGGRNEQYF
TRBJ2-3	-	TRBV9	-	TGTGCCAGCAGCGTAACGGGGAGCACAGATACGCAGTATTTT	CASSVTGSTDTQYF
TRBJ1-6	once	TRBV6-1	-	TGTGCCAGCAGTGAACGGGGGTATAATTCACCCCTCCACTTT	CASSERGYNSPLHF
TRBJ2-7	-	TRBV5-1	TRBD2	TGCGCCAGCACCAATGGGGGGACTAGCGGGATCTACGAGCAGTACTTC	CASTNGGTSGIYEQYF
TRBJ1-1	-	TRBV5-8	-	TGTGCCAGCAGCTTAGACGCGGGGAACACTGAAGCTTTCTTT	CASSLDAGNTEAFF
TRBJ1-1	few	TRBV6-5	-	TGTGCCAGCCATAGGTCCTTCGGGAAAGAAGCTTTCTTT	CASHRSFGKEAFF
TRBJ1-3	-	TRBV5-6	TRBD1	TGTGCCAGCAGCTCCAGGGGGCTTCTCGGAAACACCATATATTTT	CASSSRGLLGNTIYF
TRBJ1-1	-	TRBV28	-	TGTGCCAGCAGTTTAGGGGGGGTAGGTGGCACTGAAGCTTTCTTT	CASSLGGVGGTEAFF
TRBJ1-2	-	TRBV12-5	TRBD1	TGTGCTAGTGGTTTCTGGCCCCTGACAGGGGCGGACCACTATGGCTACACCTTC	CASGFWPLTGADHYGYTF
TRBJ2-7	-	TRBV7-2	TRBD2	TGTGCCAGCAGCTTAGCGCTAGCGGGACCCGCTGGTGAGCAGTACTTC	CASSLALAGPAGEQYF
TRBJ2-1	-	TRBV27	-	TGTGCCAGCAGTTCAAATCCCCGGGATGAGCAGTTCTTC	CASSSNPRDEQFF
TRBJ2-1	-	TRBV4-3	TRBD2	TGCGCCAGCAGCCCCGCCTACCGGGGACTAGTCTACAATGAGCAGTTCTTC	CASSPAYRGLVYNEQFF
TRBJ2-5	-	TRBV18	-	TGTGCCAGCTCACCACCGTTAGCTCTACAAGAGACCCAGTACTTC	CASSPPLALQETQYF
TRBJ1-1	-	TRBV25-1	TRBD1	TGTGCCAGCAGTGGAAAGGGGGCGAAGACTGAAGCTTTCTTT	CASSGKGAKTEAFF
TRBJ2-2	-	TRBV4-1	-	TGCGCCAGCAGCCGAGGTCCCGGGGAGCTGTTTTTT	CASSRGPGELFF
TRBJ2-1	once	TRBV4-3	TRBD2	TGCGCCAGCAGCCAAGATCCCCCGACTAGCGGGAGGAATGAGCAGTTCTTC	CASSQDPPTSGRNEQFF
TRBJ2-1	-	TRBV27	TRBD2	TGTGCCAGCAGTTCAGCGGGAGGTAGCAATGAGCAGTTCTTC	CASSSAGGSNEQFF
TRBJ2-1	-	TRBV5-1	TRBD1	TGCGCCAGCAGCAGACAGGGGGCGCATTATGATGAGCAGTTCTTC	CASSRQGAHYDEQFF
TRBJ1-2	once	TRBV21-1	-	TGTGCCAGCAGCAAAGGGGACAGGGGCTATGGCTACACCTTC	CASSKGDRGYGYTF
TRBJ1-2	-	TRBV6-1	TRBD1	TGTGCCAGCAAAGGACAGGGGTACTATGGCTACACCTTC	CASKGQGYYGYTF